This TCR beta chain was documented in a study of T cells in Graves' hyperthyroidism and ophthalmopathy. This CDR3 comprises 14 residues. CDR1 is SEHNR, CDR2 FQNEAQ, per germline (reference sequence). Trimming removed 7 bases from V and 0 bases from J; junction bases left unmatched: 4. The TCR beta CDR3 regions underwent amplification using RNA transcripts as the source. The HTBI primer set was used in a first-round RT-PCR of the TCR CDR3. TCRdb passed the multiplex PCR reads through MiXCR, listing each CDR3 protein once. The sample holds roughly 520,000 distinct CDR3 sequences, approximately 24% seen once.

The rearrangement links TRBV7-9 to TRBJ1-2; 8 bases are shared with TRBD1. Sequencing input: blood. The receptor was isolated from a woman in her 30s with Graves' ophthalmopathy. As DNA, the CDR3 is TGTGCCAGCACCAGACAGGGGACTAACTATGGCTACACCTTC. Translating it yields CASTRQGTNYGYTF.